Presented here are 29 T cell receptor beta chains from one specimen sequenced in a study of lymphopenia after photon versus proton radiotherapy. Assay: immunoSEQ multiplex PCR; the TCRdb copy retains only in-frame clones and omits some. This table has around 30,000 clones, around nine tenths appearing once. Sequencing was performed on peripheral blood, taken from a patient treated with proton-based radiotherapy. Every receptor here comes from a woman in her sixties or seventies with cholangiocarcinoma. Some clones in this sample may be carry-over from other donors' samples.

V usage is TRBV9 and J usage is TRBJ1-4; TRBD1 matches at 7 bases. This CDR3 spans 15 amino acids. With 3 bases clipped from V and 8 bases from J, the junction kept 10 bases outside the gene matches. In germline, CDR1 is SGDLS, CDR2 YYNGEE. CDR3 residues: CASSARDSSYEKLFF. The CDR3 nucleotides read TGTGCCAGCAGCGCCCGGGACAGCTCCTACGAAAAACTGTTTTTT.

This chain connects TRBV18 to TRBJ1-1, with TRBD1 matching 7 bases. Trimming at V came to 5 bases and at J to 6 bases, leaving 6 bases not matched to a gene. This CDR3 is 13 amino acids long. CDR1 and CDR2 from the germline V gene are KGHSH and LQKENI. CDR3 DNA: TGTGCCAGCTCAACCGACAGGGCCGCTGAAGCTTTCTTT. It translates to CASSTDRAAEAFF. Together with reference TRBV18 and TRBJ1-1, the CDR3 gives the full variable domain: NAGVMQNPRHLVRRRGQEARLRCSPMKGHSHVYWYRQLPEEGLKFMVYLQKENIIDESGMPKERFSAEFPKEGPSILRIQQVVRGDSAAYFCASSTDRAAEAFFGQGTRLTVV.

V usage is TRBV4-1 and J usage is TRBJ2-1; 11 bases agree with TRBD2. CDR3 size: 19 residues. With 1 base clipped from V and 6 bases from J, the junction kept 14 bases outside the gene matches. Germline V lookup: CDR1 MGHRA, CDR2 YSYEKL. For the CDR3, the DNA is TGCGCCAGCAGCCAAGGTACCCTAGCGGGAGGACGGCGGGGCAATGAGCAGTTCTTC. This encodes CASSQGTLAGGRRGNEQFF.

This chain links TRBV11-2 with TRBJ1-3; D perhaps matches TRBD1 (6 bases). V was shortened by 1 base and J by 2 bases, with 12 bases between the two germline ends. This CDR3 has 16 amino acids. Germline loops: CDR1 SGHAT, CDR2 FQNNGV. The chain's CDR3 is CASSLAPGEAGNTIYF. The CDR3 DNA sequence: TGTGCCAGCAGCTTAGCCCCAGGGGAAGCTGGAAACACCATATATTTT.

The chain uses TRBV4-3 and TRBJ1-1; no clear D gene. Germline CDR1 LGHNA, CDR2 YSLEER. The CDR3 length is 14 residues. Trimming pared 3 bases from V and 3 bases from J, leaving 11 bases between. As DNA, the CDR3 is TGCGCCAGCAGCCACTACGAATGGGACACTGAAGCTTTCTTT. Its protein product is CASSHYEWDTEAFF.

The count of this clone is one. The V call is TRBV11-3, the J call TRBJ2-1, with 8 bases fitting TRBD1. Germline values: CDR1 SGHNT, CDR2 YENEEA. Germline trimming cut 3 bases from V and 4 bases from J; bases unmatched to any gene: 5. The CDR3 consists of 15 residues. As DNA, the CDR3 is TGTGCCAGCAGCTTCGACAGGGGCGCTTACAATGAGCAGTTCTTC. Amino acids: CASSFDRGAYNEQFF.

This sequence joins TRBV13 and TRBJ2-7; D unclear. Between the trimmed V and J ends, which lost 6 bases and 0 bases, there was a span of 6 bases. Germline V gene sequence: CDR1 PRHDT, CDR2 FYEKMQ (reference sequence). This CDR3 is built from 12 residues. The DNA for the CDR3 is TGTGCCAGCAGTCGAAGCTCCTACGAGCAGTACTTC. It codes for CASSRSSYEQYF.

This sequence joins TRBV7-8 and TRBJ2-7; the D is unclear. CDR1 and CDR2 from the germline V gene are SGHVS and FQNEAQ. Between the trimmed V and J ends, which lost 2 bases and 6 bases, there was a span of 5 bases. There are 11 residues in the CDR3. Here the CDR3 DNA reads TGTGCCAGCAGCTTATTATCCGAGCAGTACTTC. Its protein is CASSLLSEQYF.

For this clone: Compared with germline, one end of the junction differs, possibly owing to a read error. CDR3 protein: CASSPTTGLDEQLFF. The CDR3 region has the DNA TGTGCCAGCTCACCTACGACAGGGCTGGATGAACAACTGTTTTTT. The V gene is TRBV18, the J gene TRBJ1-4, with 7 bases matching TRBD1. This CDR3 is 15 amino acids long. CDR1 is KGHSH, CDR2 LQKENI, per germline. Variable domain in full (rest from reference TRBV18 and TRBJ1-4): NAGVMQNPRHLVRRRGQEARLRCSPMKGHSHVYWYRQLPEEGLKFMVYLQKENIIDESGMPKERFSAEFPKEGPSILRIQQVVRGDSAAYFCASSPTTGLDEQLFFGSGTQLSVL.

This clone was counted once. Written as DNA, the CDR3 is TGCAGCGCTTATTCCGCCCATAATGAAAAACTGTTTTTT. Its translation: CSAYSAHNEKLFF. The chain recombines TRBV29-1 with TRBJ1-4, with unresolved D. The germline gives CDR1 SQVTM, CDR2 ANQGSEA. CDR3 length: 13 amino acids. With 7 bases removed from V and 4 bases from J, the gap between germline ends came to 13 bases.

The V call is TRBV5-5, the J call TRBJ1-4; D is unresolved. The CDR3 has 14 amino acids. Trimming removed 2 bases at V and 6 bases at J, with 11 bases between. Germline loops: CDR1 SGHKS, CDR2 YYEKEE (reference sequence). The CDR3 nucleotides read TGTGCCAGCAGCTTCGGTCATCGGGATGAAAAACTGTTTTTT. Translated: CASSFGHRDEKLFF.

The rearrangement joins TRBV18 to TRBJ1-1, with D unresolved. The CDR3 sequence is 13 residues long. V shed 1 base and J shed 1 base, with 4 bases lying between them. The V gene's germline CDR1 is KGHSH and CDR2 LQKENI. The CDR3 here is CASSPLGNTEAFF. The CDR3, as DNA: TGTGCCAGCTCACCACTGGGGAACACTGAAGCTTTCTTT.

The rearrangement uses TRBV12-5 and TRBJ2-5, with D possibly being TRBD1 (6 bases). This CDR3 spans 14 amino acids. V was shortened by 1 base and J by 5 bases, with 11 bases between the two germline ends. Germline V gene lookup returns CDR1 LGHNT and CDR2 FRNRAP. The CDR3 DNA reads as TGTGCTAGTGGTTTGGGAGGGGGATGGGAGACCCAGTACTTC. It codes for CASGLGGGWETQYF. The whole variable domain, filled in from reference TRBV12-5 and TRBJ2-5, reads DARVTQTPRHKVTEMGQEVTMRCQPILGHNTVFWYRQTMMQGLELLAYFRNRAPLDDSGMPKDRFSAEMPDATLATLKIQPSEPRDSAVYFCASGLGGGWETQYFGPGTRLLVL.

This clone was seen only a few times. This chain links TRBV10-3 with TRBJ2-1; 10 nucleotides align to TRBD2. The CDR3 contains 14 residues. V gave up 7 bases and J gave up 6 bases; unmatched junction bases: 6. Germline values: CDR1 ENHRY, CDR2 SYGVKD. The CDR3 here is CAIKGTSAINEQFF. The CDR3 DNA sequence: TGTGCCATCAAAGGGACTAGCGCCATCAATGAGCAGTTCTTC.

The chain uses TRBV6-6 and TRBJ1-5; D unclear. CDR1 is MNHNY and CDR2 is SVGAGI in the germline V gene (reference sequence). The CDR3 sequence is 13 residues long. The V end was cut by 7 bases, the J end by 6 bases, with 13 bases between. CDR3 bases: TGTGCCAGCAACCCCAGCCCGGGTCAGCCCCAGCATTTT. Its protein is CASNPSPGQPQHF.

V usage is TRBV5-1 and J usage is TRBJ1-3, with TRBD1 as a possible D gene (5 bases). The V end was cut by 1 base, the J end by 5 bases, with 10 bases between. The CDR3 length is 14 residues. Germline V gives CDR1 SGHRS, CDR2 YFSETQ. CDR3 loop: CASSLQGRRNTIYF. As DNA, the CDR3 is TGCGCCAGCAGCTTGCAGGGTCGTCGAAACACCATATATTTT.

The gene calls are TRBV5-1 and TRBJ1-3; D gene unclear. CDR1 SGHRS and CDR2 YFSETQ come from the germline V gene. The CDR3 sequence is 14 residues long. Between the trimmed V and J ends, which lost 4 bases and 4 bases, there was a span of 12 bases. The CDR3 DNA reads TGCGCCAGCAGCGAAACTTTATCCGGAAACACCATATATTTT. It encodes CASSETLSGNTIYF.

The V gene is TRBV7-6, the J gene TRBJ2-5; D gene uncertain. CDR3 length equals 12 residues. The V end was cut by 11 bases, the J end by 1 base, with 11 bases between. Germline V CDR1 and CDR2: SGHVS, FNYEAQ. DNA of the CDR3: TGTGCCGTATCGTACCGCCAAGAGACCCAGTACTTC. Amino acid sequence: CAVSYRQETQYF.

This clone has only a few counts. The genes are TRBV27 and TRBJ1-2; perhaps TRBD1 as D (5 bases). Germline V gives CDR1 MNHEY, CDR2 SMNVEV (reference sequence). This CDR3 contains 16 residues. The germline V and J ends were trimmed by 3 bases and 4 bases, with 18 bases remaining between them. The CDR3 loop is CASSFSGATIPYGYTF. The CDR3 DNA follows: TGTGCCAGCAGTTTTTCCGGGGCGACGATCCCCTATGGCTACACCTTC.

This clone has a handful of counts. The chain links TRBV30 to TRBJ1-6; D is undetermined. CDR3 length: 17 amino acids. V was shortened by 1 base and J by 0 bases, with 13 bases between the two germline ends. Germline V lookup: CDR1 GTSNPN, CDR2 SVGIG (reference sequence). CDR3 protein: CAWSGQTGSSYNSPLHF. The CDR3 DNA reads TGTGCCTGGAGTGGGCAGACCGGGAGCTCCTATAATTCACCCCTCCACTTT.

This clone showed up just a few times. This chain uses TRBV5-4 with TRBJ2-5; possibly TRBD2 for D (6 bases). The length of the CDR3 is 16 residues. The V end was cut by 4 bases, the J end by 4 bases, with 20 bases between. The germline gives CDR1 SGHNT, CDR2 YYREEE (reference sequence). CDR3 nucleotides: TGTGCCAGCAGCCCCGTACTTGGGGGACTTTCAGAGACCCAGTACTTC. Translation: CASSPVLGGLSETQYF.

This clone was seen just once. The rearrangement joins TRBV19 to TRBJ2-5, with 11 positions matching TRBD2. Germline CDR1 and CDR2: LNHDA and SQIVND (reference sequence). Trimming removed 8 bases from V and 4 bases from J; junction bases left unmatched: 12. The CDR3 has 16 residues. In nucleotides, the CDR3 is TGTGCCAGTGGTAATAGCGGGAGGGCCGGTGGAGAGACCCAGTACTTC. Its translation is CASGNSGRAGGETQYF.

The chain couples TRBV5-1 to TRBJ2-4, with a possible D match to TRBD2 (5 bases). Germline V gene sequence: CDR1 SGHRS, CDR2 YFSETQ. V was trimmed by 0 bases and J by 15 bases, leaving 16 bases between them. The length of the CDR3 is 13 residues. CDR3: CASSLALGERLYF. The CDR3 bases are TGCGCCAGCAGCTTGGCCCTTGGGGAGAGGTTGTACTTC.

The V and J genes are TRBV7-2 and TRBJ2-3; tentatively, D is TRBD2 (6 bases). Germline loops: CDR1 SGHTA, CDR2 FQGNSA. V was pared by 3 bases and J by 4 bases, with 8 bases between. The CDR3 spans 13 residues. CDR3 sequence reads: CASSFTSSDTQYF. The CDR3 nucleotides read TGTGCCAGCAGCTTTACTAGCTCAGATACGCAGTATTTT.

This clone was detected once. The V gene is TRBV19, the J gene TRBJ2-7; 10 bases match TRBD1. Germline V lookup: CDR1 LNHDA, CDR2 SQIVND (reference sequence). This CDR3 is 15 amino acids long. Germline trimming cut 4 bases from V and 4 bases from J; bases unmatched to any gene: 7. CDR3 sequence reads: CASSNERDRGYEQYF. DNA of the CDR3: TGTGCCAGTAGTAACGAAAGGGACAGGGGTTACGAGCAGTACTTC.

This chain connects TRBV18 to TRBJ1-4; D gene uncertain. The V gene's germline CDR1 is KGHSH and CDR2 LQKENI. The ends were cut back, 2 bases at V and 0 bases at J, with 4 bases in the middle. This CDR3 contains 14 residues. CDR3 protein: CASSPWATNEKLFF. The CDR3 coding sequence is TGTGCCAGCTCACCATGGGCAACTAATGAAAAACTGTTTTTT.

The V and J genes are TRBV9 and TRBJ2-5, with D possibly TRBD2 on 6 matching bases. Per the germline V gene, CDR1 is SGDLS and CDR2 is YYNGEE. The V gene lost 4 bases and the J gene lost 5 bases, with 15 bases spanning the gap. The CDR3 has 14 amino acids. As DNA, the CDR3 is TGTGCCAGCAGCCCACGCCCGGGGAGGGAGACCCAGTACTTC. It specifies CASSPRPGRETQYF.

This rearrangement joins TRBV2 to TRBJ2-5; D is undetermined. The J call may be incorrect, as the DNA end agrees better with TRBJ2-7. The CDR3 spans 14 residues. CDR1 SNHLY and CDR2 FYNNEI come from the germline V gene. CDR3 sequence reads: CASSEQALSYEQYF. The CDR3 region has the DNA TGTGCCAGCAGTGAACAAGCGCTTTCCTACGAGCAGTACTTC.

V and J are TRBV9 and TRBJ2-7; D is possibly TRBD1 (5 bases). Trimming shortened V by 5 bases and J by 6 bases, and 15 bases separated the two germline ends. The CDR3 has 13 amino acids. Germline V lookup: CDR1 SGDLS, CDR2 YYNGEE. DNA of the CDR3: TGTGCCAGCAGTACTCACAAGGGGTCCGAGCAGTACTTC. This gives the protein CASSTHKGSEQYF. The full variable domain, rest sourced from reference TRBV9 and TRBJ2-7, is DSGVTQTPKHLITATGQRVTLRCSPRSGDLSVYWYQQSLDQGLQFLIQYYNGEERAKGNILERFSAQQFPDLHSELNLSSLELGDSALYFCASSTHKGSEQYFGPGTRLTVT.